In this sample, the clone carrying this TCR beta chain turned up a few times. The antigen remains undetermined. These data belong to a study of T cells in Graves' hyperthyroidism and ophthalmopathy. Overall study: Peripheral blood sampling occurred at initial diagnosis, before any treatment.

Amplification targeted TCR beta CDR3 regions from RNA transcripts. HTBI primers were the set used in a first-round RT-PCR of the TCR CDR3. TCRdb itself ran the multiplex PCR reads through MiXCR, one entry per CDR3 protein. The data show around 540,000 distinct CDR3 sequences, about 16% seen once. Study-level results: In the blood, most expanded thyroid clonotypes above 0.001 appeared as well.

Per the germline V gene, CDR1 is SGDLS and CDR2 is YYNGEE. The CDR3 consists of 15 residues. The ends lost 0 bases at V and 6 bases at J; junction bases unmatched: 6. The study left out patients who had uncontrolled infection, other autoimmune disease, pregnancy or lactation. Every diagnosis used clinical symptoms, serum thyroxine and TRAb, thyroid ultrasound and orbital computed tomography. The chain has TRBV9 and TRBJ2-1; 7 bases agree with TRBD2. The sequence was collected from a woman younger than 45 with Graves' ophthalmopathy. Input material: blood. CDR3 bases: TGTGCCAGCAGCGTAGCTGCGGGAGTGGCCAATGAGCAGTTCTTC. Translating it yields CASSVAAGVANEQFF.